One and the same sample provided the 28 T cell receptor beta chains below, sequenced in a study of identical twins. A single record per CDR3 protein comes from TCRdb applying MiXCR to the 5' RACE reads. The sample yields roughly 690,000 distinct CDR3 sequences, around 6% seen once. Material for sequencing was naive T cells sorted from blood. The receptors derive from a man in his late teens or twenties in good health.

The chain combines TRBV21-1 with TRBJ2-3; the D call in the table, TRBD2, was not verified against the DNA. TRBV21-1 is annotated as a pseudogene. This CDR3 has 17 residues. The CDR3 sequence is CASSKALGAGGPDTQYF. In DNA, the CDR3 is TGTGCCAGCAGCAAAGCCCTAGGAGCGGGAGGACCAGATACGCAGTATTTT.

This clonotype appeared a few times. This chain links TRBV2 with TRBJ2-7, with D possibly matching TRBD1 (5 bases). CDR1 is SNHLY and CDR2 is FYNNEI in the germline V gene. The CDR3 is made up of 14 amino acids. V was shortened by 7 bases and J by 1 base, with 14 bases between the two germline ends. In DNA form, the CDR3 reads TGTGCCAGCATGGGGCCCCAAGCGTCCTACGAGCAGTACTTC. Its translation is CASMGPQASYEQYF.

There are a few counts of this clonotype. This chain joins TRBV27 and TRBJ2-1; no firm D call. Germline CDR1 is MNHEY and CDR2 is SMNVEV (reference sequence). Trimming stripped 0 bases from V and 10 bases from J, with 19 bases between. The CDR3 is made up of 16 amino acids. CDR3 in amino acids: CASSLSGLSPRWEQFF. CDR3 DNA sequence: TGTGCCAGCAGTTTATCAGGGCTGTCCCCCCGCTGGGAGCAGTTCTTC.

Details on this clonotype: This may come from a read error, since a much larger clone is one base off. This rearrangement joins TRBV20-1 to TRBJ1-1; TRBD1 might be the D (5 bases). The CDR3 runs to 13 residues. Per the germline V gene, CDR1 is DFQATT and CDR2 is SNEGSKA (reference sequence). CDR3 protein: CSATRGRGPEACF. The CDR3 DNA sequence: TGCAGTGCCACCCGAGGAAGGGGACCTGAAGCTTGCTTT.

This clonotype was detected many times. This chain connects TRBV25-1 to TRBJ2-3; 9 bases line up with TRBD1. Germline CDR1 and CDR2: MGHDK and SYGVNS. V dropped 6 bases and J dropped 5; count of bases not matched to a gene: 6. The CDR3 sequence is 14 residues long. The CDR3 loop is CASSQTGGQDTQYF. Here the CDR3 DNA reads TGTGCCAGCAGCCAGACAGGGGGTCAAGATACGCAGTATTTT.

The sample holds a few counts of this clonotype. The chain uses TRBV7-9 and TRBJ2-2; TRBD2 is a possible D gene (7 bases). The V gene's germline CDR1 is SEHNR and CDR2 FQNEAQ (reference sequence). The V end lost 4 bases, the J end lost 4 bases, and 13 bases lay between the germline ends. The CDR3 has 15 amino acids. CDR3 DNA sequence: TGTGCCAGCAGCTCCACAGGGAGGGGCACCGGGGAGCTGTTTTTT. Protein sequence: CASSSTGRGTGELFF.

The chain recombines TRBV20-1 with TRBJ2-2; perhaps TRBD2 as D (6 bases). Germline V gene sequence: CDR1 DFQATT, CDR2 SNEGSKA (reference sequence). The germline V and J ends were trimmed by 4 bases and 8 bases, with 23 bases remaining between them. The CDR3 is made up of 16 amino acids. This chain's CDR3 is CSAIGGGGGVGGELFF. DNA of the CDR3: TGCAGTGCTATTGGTGGCGGTGGAGGGGTTGGGGGGGAGCTGTTTTTT.

There are many counts of this clonotype. The genes are TRBV7-9 and TRBJ2-7; 10 nucleotides match TRBD1. The ends lost 4 bases at V and 3 bases at J; junction bases unmatched: 6. CDR3 size: 15 residues. CDR1 is SEHNR and CDR2 is FQNEAQ in the germline V gene (reference sequence). CDR3: CASSSSDRGLYEQYV. The CDR3 bases are TGTGCCAGCAGCTCAAGTGACAGGGGGCTCTACGAGCAGTACGTC.

This clonotype was detected ten times or more. The V call is TRBV20-1, the J call TRBJ2-3; D is undetermined. With 2 bases removed from V and 3 bases from J, the gap between germline ends came to 6 bases. CDR3 size: 12 residues. The germline V gene encodes CDR1 DFQATT and CDR2 SNEGSKA (reference sequence). This CDR3 is CSARRATDTQYF. CDR3 sequence (DNA): TGCAGTGCTAGAAGGGCGACAGATACGCAGTATTTT.

J is TRBJ2-1 and V is TRBV9; 9 bases map to TRBD2. With 0 bases clipped from V and 5 bases from J, the junction kept 9 bases outside the gene matches. This CDR3 has 17 residues. Germline V CDR1 and CDR2: SGDLS, YYNGEE. The DNA for the CDR3 is TGTGCCAGCAGCGTAGGTCACCGGGCTAGCGGGGACAATGAGCAGTTCTTC. It yields the protein CASSVGHRASGDNEQFF.

This clonotype was recorded a few times. The chain has TRBV20-1 and TRBJ2-5, with TRBD1 as a possible D gene (5 bases). Germline-derived CDR1 and CDR2 are DFQATT and SNEGSKA (reference sequence). Trimming cost V 6 bases and J 3 bases, with 14 bases left between them. The CDR3 totals 13 residues. CDR3 residues: CSAPDWTKETQYF. The CDR3 coding sequence is TGCAGTGCCCCTGACTGGACAAAAGAGACCCAGTACTTC.

This clonotype was detected many times. The chain couples TRBV20-1 to TRBJ2-1; 8 bases line up with TRBD1. CDR3 length: 13 amino acids. Germline V CDR1 and CDR2: DFQATT, SNEGSKA (reference sequence). Trimming at V came to 3 bases and at J to 8 bases, leaving 6 bases not matched to a gene. The CDR3 region is CSARKGQVDEQFF. The CDR3, as DNA: TGCAGTGCTAGGAAGGGACAGGTCGATGAGCAGTTCTTC.

Many counts were recorded for this clonotype. The genes are TRBV10-3 and TRBJ2-7; perhaps TRBD1 as D (6 bases). The CDR3 is made up of 15 amino acids. V lost 0 bases and J lost 4, with 13 bases in between. Germline CDR1 is ENHRY and CDR2 is SYGVKD. CDR3 coding DNA: TGTGCCATCAGTGAGTCGATAGGGACAACATACGAGCAGTACGTC. This sequence encodes CAISESIGTTYEQYV.

This clonotype appeared a few times. The V and J genes are TRBV4-3 and TRBJ2-1; 8 bases are shared with TRBD2. Germline values: CDR1 LGHNA, CDR2 YSLEER. The CDR3 spans 19 residues. J lost 0 bases, V lost 0 bases, and 10 bases had no gene match. The CDR3 loop reads CASSQDIVPGGTSYNEQFF. In DNA, the CDR3 is TGCGCCAGCAGCCAAGATATAGTACCGGGGGGGACCTCCTACAATGAGCAGTTCTTC.

The chain has TRBV4-3 and TRBJ2-3; weak D call: TRBD1 (5 bases). Germline V gene data show CDR1 as LGHNA and CDR2 as YSLEER. The CDR3 runs to 15 residues. Deletions cut 4 bases from V and 2 bases from J, with 13 bases between. CDR3 sequence: CASSPRQTPTDTQYF. The CDR3 DNA reads TGCGCCAGCAGCCCCCGACAGACACCCACAGATACGCAGTATTTT.

Ten or more counts support this clonotype. Written as DNA, the CDR3 is TGCAGCGTTGCACTAGCGGGATCGTATGAGCAGTTCTTC. It is translated as CSVALAGSYEQFF. This chain uses TRBV29-1 with TRBJ2-1, with 10 bases lining up with TRBD2. The J segment lost 8 bases and the V segment lost 4 bases, leaving 5 bases of the junction unmatched. Germline-derived CDR1 and CDR2 are SQVTM and ANQGSEA. The CDR3 loop spans 13 amino acids.

This clonotype was counted many times. The gene calls are TRBV12-3 or TRBV12-4 and TRBJ1-2, with unresolved D. V lost 0 bases and J 4 bases, leaving 12 bases between the germline ends. The CDR3 sequence is 15 residues long. CDR3 nucleotide sequence: TGTGCCAGCAGTTTAGCCAGACGGTCGGTCTATGGCTACACCTTC. It specifies CASSLARRSVYGYTF.

This clonotype was counted at least ten times. The rearrangement links TRBV6-2 or TRBV6-3 to TRBJ2-7, with 10 positions matching TRBD2. J lost 3 bases, V lost 7 bases, and 3 bases had no gene match. The CDR3 loop spans 13 amino acids. Germline assignment: CDR1 MNHEY and CDR2 SVGEGT. The CDR3 is CASNLAGVYEQYF. The CDR3 DNA reads TGTGCCAGCAACCTAGCGGGAGTCTACGAGCAGTACTTC.

CDR3 nucleotides: TGTGCCAGCAGTTATCTTGATAATTCACCCCTCCACTTT. This codes for CASSYLDNSPLHF. The J gene is TRBJ1-6, the V gene TRBV27; the D is unclear. The germline V gene encodes CDR1 MNHEY and CDR2 SMNVEV (reference sequence). This CDR3 region has 13 residues. V was pared by 4 bases and J by 5 bases, with 6 bases between.

This clonotype was counted many times. This sequence joins TRBV27 and TRBJ2-1; 9 bases are a match to TRBD2. J was trimmed by 9 bases and V by 3 bases; bases with no gene match: 9. The CDR3 sequence is 15 residues long. Germline lookup yields CDR1 MNHEY and CDR2 SMNVEV (reference sequence). The CDR3 spells CASSLETSGLGEQFF. CDR3 nucleotide sequence: TGTGCCAGCAGTTTGGAGACTAGCGGACTAGGTGAGCAGTTCTTC.

Many counts were recorded for this clonotype. This chain uses TRBV6-1 with TRBJ1-1, with a tentative D call TRBD1 (6 bases). Trimming took off 1 base at V and 4 bases at J, with 10 bases between the two ends. The CDR3 runs to 14 residues. Germline V gives CDR1 MNHNS, CDR2 SASEGT. The CDR3 DNA follows: TGTGCCAGCAGTGAAGATCGGACAGCCACTGAAGCTTTCTTT. It codes for CASSEDRTATEAFF.

The sample holds many counts of this clonotype. V gene TRBV6-2 or TRBV6-3 combines with J gene TRBJ1-5; D possibly corresponds to TRBD1 (6 bases). This CDR3 is built from 15 residues. Per germline, CDR1 MNHEY and CDR2 SVGEGT. Between the trimmed V and J ends, which lost 6 bases and 0 bases, there was a span of 12 bases. CDR3 sequence (DNA): TGTGCCAGCAGGCGAACAGGGTCTAGCAATCAGCCCCAGCATTTT. As protein: CASRRTGSSNQPQHF.

The table lists this clonotype with many counts. The chain joins TRBV29-1 to TRBJ2-5, with 7 bases lining up with TRBD1. J lost 5 bases, V lost 6 bases, and 6 bases had no gene match. CDR3 length: 12 residues. Germline values: CDR1 SQVTM, CDR2 ANQGSEA. The CDR3 DNA follows: TGCAGCGTCCGGACAGGCCGGGAGACCCAGTACTTC. Protein product: CSVRTGRETQYF.

To note about this clonotype: This likely comes from a read error, as the CDR3 has no conserved phenylalanine or tryptophan at its end. The chain joins TRBV12-3 or TRBV12-4 to TRBJ2-1; 12 bases agree with TRBD2. The CDR3 sequence is 16 residues long. V lost 6 bases to trimming and J lost 2 bases; unmatched junction nucleotides: 5. The CDR3 DNA is TGTGCCAGCAGCCAGACTAGCGGGAGACCCTACAATGAGCAGTTCTAC. Amino acids: CASSQTSGRPYNEQFY.

The table lists this clonotype with many counts. CDR3 DNA sequence: TGTGCCAGCAGACTCATTGGGACTGAAGCTTTCTTT. Amino acids: CASRLIGTEAFF. The chain carries TRBV12-3 or TRBV12-4 and TRBJ1-1; no reliable D call. V lost 6 bases and J 5 bases, leaving 10 bases between the germline ends. The CDR3 covers 12 residues.

This clonotype was seen repeatedly, ten times or more. The rearrangement joins TRBV10-3 to TRBJ2-7; D remains ambiguous. V was clipped by 3 bases and J by 0 bases, with 9 bases between them. In germline, CDR1 is ENHRY, CDR2 SYGVKD. The CDR3 has 14 amino acids. DNA for the CDR3: TGTGCCATCAGTGATCCAGTAACCTCCTACGAGCAGTACGTC. Protein sequence: CAISDPVTSYEQYV.

The V and J genes are TRBV4-2 and TRBJ1-4; no clear D gene. The ends were cut back, 1 base at V and 8 bases at J, with 14 bases in the middle. The CDR3 spans 15 residues. CDR1 and CDR2 (germline): LGHNA, YNFKEQ. In DNA, the CDR3 is TGTGCCAGCAGCCAAGTCCCGGCCGAACAGGAAAAACTGTTTTTT. Translating gives CASSQVPAEQEKLFF.

This clonotype was seen only a few times. The J gene is TRBJ2-1, the V gene TRBV10-3; tentative D call: TRBD1 (6 bases). The germline V gene has CDR1 ENHRY and CDR2 SYGVKD. This CDR3 comprises 16 residues. The germline V and J ends were trimmed by 1 base and 8 bases, with 18 bases remaining between them. The CDR3 protein is CAISEFRQANSDEQFF. As DNA, the CDR3 is TGTGCCATCAGTGAGTTTAGACAGGCCAATAGCGATGAGCAGTTCTTC.